This entry lists 2 T cell receptor beta chains sequenced from one sample in a study of a mutant IDH1 vaccine in newly diagnosed glioma. Their antigen targets remain unknown. Time point indicated: week 23, last vaccination. Vaccinated patients received 300 ug of mutant IDH1 20-mer peptide per dose, with topical imiquimod. Some clones are missing from TCRdb's copy, which holds only in-frame ones; the method was immunoSEQ multiplex PCR. The sample lists just over 65,000 clones, 84% occurring once. The source material was PBMCs, sampled from a glioma patient whose treatment included an IDH1 peptide vaccine. The receptors were gathered from a man between 18 and 35 years old with glioma.

This clone was seen a single time. The rearrangement joins TRBV4-3 to TRBJ2-2; D is uncertain. Germline V gives CDR1 LGHNA, CDR2 YSLEER. The CDR3 is 17 residues long. Trimming shortened V by 0 bases and J by 0 bases, and 11 bases separated the two germline ends. The CDR3 here is CASSQDVTGANTGELFF. The CDR3 coding sequence is TGCGCCAGCAGCCAAGATGTCACCGGTGCGAACACCGGGGAGCTGTTTTTT.

This chain uses TRBV29-1 with TRBJ2-6; D is possibly TRBD1 (5 bases). Trimming took 2 bases from V and 0 from J, leaving 14 bases between them. The CDR3 is made up of 17 amino acids. Germline CDR1 SQVTM, CDR2 ANQGSEA. In DNA, the CDR3 is TGCAGCGTTGAATCGTCTGACAGCTTCTCTGGGGCCAACGTCCTGACTTTC. Its translation is CSVESSDSFSGANVLTF.